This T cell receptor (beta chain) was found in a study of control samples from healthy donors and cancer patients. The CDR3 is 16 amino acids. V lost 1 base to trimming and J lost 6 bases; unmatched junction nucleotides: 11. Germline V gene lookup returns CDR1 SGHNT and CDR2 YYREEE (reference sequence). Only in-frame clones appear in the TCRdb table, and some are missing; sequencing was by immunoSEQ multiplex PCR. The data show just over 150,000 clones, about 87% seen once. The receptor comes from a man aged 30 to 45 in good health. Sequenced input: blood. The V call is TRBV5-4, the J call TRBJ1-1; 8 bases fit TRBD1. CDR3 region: CASSLSDRGRAAEAFF. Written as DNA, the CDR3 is TGTGCCAGCAGCTTGAGCGACAGGGGAAGGGCGGCTGAAGCTTTCTTT.